What follows are 24 T cell receptor beta chains derived from one specimen sequenced in a study of cytomegalovirus exposure and HLA in healthy donors. Data came from immunoSEQ multiplex PCR; TCRdb stores just in-frame clones and leaves some out. The repertoire holds about 130,000 clones, with approximately 92% as singletons. The sequenced sample was PBMCs. These TCRs come from a woman in her late teens or twenties in good health and CMV-seronegative.

This chain links TRBV5-6 with TRBJ1-1; TRBD1 aligns across 9 bases. V trimming: 4 bases; J trimming: 10 bases; junction bases outside the gene matches: 8. Per the germline V gene, CDR1 is SGHDT and CDR2 is YYEEEE. The CDR3 totals 13 residues. CDR3 bases: TGTGCCAGCAGCGTGGACAGGGGCGGAGGAGCTTTCTTT. Its protein product is CASSVDRGGGAFF.

The J gene is TRBJ2-7, the V gene TRBV14; 7 bases are shared with TRBD1. V was pared by 4 bases and J by 2 bases, with 8 bases of the junction left unmatched. Germline V CDR1 and CDR2: SGHDN, FVKESK. The CDR3 covers 15 residues. The CDR3 spells CASSLRQGGTYEQYF. Here the CDR3 DNA reads TGTGCCAGCAGCCTTCGACAGGGTGGCACCTACGAGCAGTACTTC.

The chain recombines TRBV6-5 with TRBJ2-7; D may be TRBD2 (6 bases). This CDR3 region has 16 residues. In germline, CDR1 is MNHEY, CDR2 SVGAGI. Trimming took off 0 bases at V and 4 bases at J, with 16 bases between the two ends. The CDR3 reads CASSYSRASGVYEQYF. The CDR3 region has the DNA TGTGCCAGCAGTTACTCCCGAGCCTCGGGGGTATACGAGCAGTACTTC.

The rearrangement joins TRBV7-2 to TRBJ2-1, with TRBD1 matching 10 bases. J was trimmed by 8 bases and V by 2 bases; bases with no gene match: 6. Germline lookup yields CDR1 SGHTA and CDR2 FQGNSA. CDR3 length equals 15 residues. In nucleotides, the CDR3 is TGTGCCAGCAGCTTAACCGGGACAGGGGCCCATGAGCAGTTCTTC. Translated, it gives CASSLTGTGAHEQFF.

The CDR3 region is CASSGLLPQTNYGYTF. DNA of the CDR3: TGTGCCAGCAGTGGACTCCTGCCACAAACTAACTATGGCTACACCTTC. The chain links TRBV6-1 to TRBJ1-2; D is unresolved. Germline-derived CDR1 and CDR2 are MNHNS and SASEGT. This CDR3 has 16 residues. The V end lost 4 bases, the J end lost 0 bases, and 15 bases lay between the germline ends.

The genes are TRBV7-2 and TRBJ2-1; 12 nucleotides line up with TRBD2. This CDR3 region has 15 residues. The germline CDR1 and CDR2 sequences are SGHTA and FQGNSA. The junction had 7 bases not matched to a gene; V was cut back by 5 bases and J by 8 bases. The CDR3 loop reads CASSRGLAGSDEQFF. In DNA form, the CDR3 reads TGTGCCAGCAGCCGAGGACTAGCGGGGTCTGATGAGCAGTTCTTC.

V is TRBV5-1 and J is TRBJ1-1; D ambiguous. Trimming removed 0 bases from V and 4 bases from J, with 19 bases in between. This CDR3 has 17 amino acids. Germline assignment: CDR1 SGHRS and CDR2 YFSETQ. The CDR3 here is CASSLDRISLAGTEAFF. As DNA, the CDR3 is TGCGCCAGCAGCTTGGACCGTATCTCTCTAGCGGGCACTGAAGCTTTCTTT. The full variable domain, rest sourced from reference TRBV5-1 and TRBJ1-1, is KAGVTQTPRYLIKTRGQQVTLSCSPISGHRSVSWYQQTPGQGLQFLFEYFSETQRNKGNFPGRFSGRQFSNSRSEMNVSTLELGDSALYLCASSLDRISLAGTEAFFGQGTRLTVV.

The chain couples TRBV6-6 to TRBJ1-5; a possible D gene is TRBD1 (5 bases). Trimming took off 0 bases at V and 5 bases at J, with 11 bases between the two ends. The CDR3 contains 15 residues. Germline V gene data show CDR1 as MNHNY and CDR2 as SVGAGI (reference sequence). The CDR3 DNA reads as TGTGCCAGCAGTTACTCCGGGGGAAGGTATCAGCCCCAGCATTTT. This sequence encodes CASSYSGGRYQPQHF.

The chain carries TRBV6-1 and TRBJ2-7, with a possible D match to TRBD1 (7 bases). CDR1 and CDR2 from the germline V gene are MNHNS and SASEGT. CDR3 size: 14 residues. Trimming removed 5 bases from V and 7 bases from J, with 18 bases in between. The CDR3 sequence is CASSLIEGAGEQYF. CDR3 nucleotide sequence: TGTGCCAGCAGTCTTATCGAGGGGGCGGGGGAGCAGTACTTC.

The sample holds one count of this clone. This sequence joins TRBV14 and TRBJ1-2; no clear D. Trimming left V 0 bases short and J 4 bases short, with 6 bases between. Germline V gene sequence: CDR1 SGHDN, CDR2 FVKESK. This CDR3 has 13 residues. The CDR3, as DNA: TGTGCCAGCAGCCAAGATCGGTCCTATGGCTACACCTTC. This codes for CASSQDRSYGYTF.

The chain joins TRBV5-1 to TRBJ2-7; TRBD2 might be the D (6 bases). V lost 0 bases to trimming and J lost 2 bases, with 12 bases between them. The CDR3 consists of 15 residues. Germline CDR1 is SGHRS and CDR2 is YFSETQ. CDR3 coding DNA: TGCGCCAGCAGCTTGGAGGCGGGGCAGCCCTACGAGCAGTACTTC. Its translation: CASSLEAGQPYEQYF.

This chain links TRBV11-2 with TRBJ2-3, with unresolved D. V was shortened by 1 base and J by 6 bases, with 5 bases between the two germline ends. This CDR3 is 12 amino acids long. Looked up from germline, CDR1 is SGHAT and CDR2 is FQNNGV. CDR3 coding DNA: TGTGCCAGCAGCTTAGGTCTTGATACGCAGTATTTT. This sequence encodes CASSLGLDTQYF.

This chain's CDR3 is CASLPLAGGPNEQFF. CDR3 nucleotides: TGCGCCAGCCTTCCGCTAGCGGGGGGGCCCAATGAGCAGTTCTTC. This chain connects TRBV5-1 to TRBJ2-1, with TRBD2 matching over 12 bases. Trimming took 7 bases from V and 6 from J; bases not matched to a gene: 8. The CDR3 is 15 amino acids. Germline V gene lookup returns CDR1 SGHRS and CDR2 YFSETQ.

This clone occurred a few times. The chain carries TRBV19 and TRBJ2-1; 8 nucleotides align to TRBD1. J lost 10 bases, V lost 5 bases, and 10 bases had no gene match. The CDR3 extends over 14 amino acids. From germline, CDR1 is LNHDA and CDR2 SQIVND (reference sequence). The CDR3 protein is CASSLTGGYEEQFF. The CDR3 DNA reads TGTGCCAGTAGTCTTACAGGGGGTTATGAAGAGCAGTTCTTC.

This clone showed up just a few times. The chain carries TRBV9 and TRBJ2-7, with D unclear. The V end lost 5 bases, the J end lost 3 bases, and 21 bases lay between the germline ends. CDR1 SGDLS and CDR2 YYNGEE come from the germline V gene. The CDR3 sequence is 16 residues long. Here the CDR3 DNA reads TGTGCCAGCAGTCGACTTGCTAGTACTGCCAACTACGAGCAGTACTTC. Its translation is CASSRLASTANYEQYF.

This sequence joins TRBV4-1 and TRBJ2-1; a possible D gene is TRBD1 (8 bases). The CDR3 loop spans 16 amino acids. Germline CDR1 MGHRA, CDR2 YSYEKL. V was clipped by 3 bases and J by 5 bases, with 17 bases between them. The CDR3: CASSHRGPAGNNEQFF. CDR3 nucleotides: TGCGCCAGCAGCCACAGGGGGCCAGCGGGGAACAATGAGCAGTTCTTC.

The chain is built from TRBV2 and TRBJ1-1; D not resolved. Trimming left V 5 bases short and J 1 base short, with 5 bases between. Looked up from germline, CDR1 is SNHLY and CDR2 is FYNNEI. This CDR3 is built from 12 residues. The CDR3 is CASSSGNTEAFF. CDR3 DNA: TGTGCCAGCAGTTCGGGGAACACTGAAGCTTTCTTT.

This chain joins TRBV11-2 and TRBJ2-1, with 7 bases that match TRBD1. V lost 4 bases, J lost 14 bases, and 14 bases stayed unmatched. Germline assignment: CDR1 SGHAT and CDR2 FQNNGV. The CDR3 is 14 residues long. The CDR3: CASSSRSQRGGEFF. The CDR3 region has the DNA TGTGCCAGCAGCTCCCGGAGTCAACGAGGGGGCGAGTTCTTC.

V is TRBV2 and J is TRBJ2-3, with a tentative D call TRBD1 (6 bases). V was cut by 8 bases and J by 2 bases, with 23 bases left in between. The length of the CDR3 is 17 residues. Germline lookup yields CDR1 SNHLY and CDR2 FYNNEI. This chain's CDR3 is CASATPSGTHLTDTQYF. DNA of the CDR3: TGTGCCAGCGCGACACCCTCCGGGACACACCTCACAGATACGCAGTATTTT. Looking up the rest from reference TRBV2 and TRBJ2-3 gives the full variable domain: EPEVTQTPSHQVTQMGQEVILRCVPISNHLYFYWYRQILGQKVEFLVSFYNNEISEKSEIFDDQFSVERPDGSNFTLKIRSTKLEDSAMYFCASATPSGTHLTDTQYFGPGTRLTVL.

The gene calls are TRBV4-2 and TRBJ2-5; 13 bases line up with TRBD2. Germline CDR1 reads LGHNA; CDR2 reads YNFKEQ. This CDR3 has 15 amino acids. V gave up 1 base and J gave up 7 bases; unmatched junction bases: 3. DNA of the CDR3: TGTGCCAGCAGCCAAGCTACTAGCGGGGGGGCGACCCAGTACTTC. Translation gives CASSQATSGGATQYF.

The CDR3 bases are TGTGCCAGCAGCGTAGGCGGCCCCACTGAAGCTTTCTTT. Protein: CASSVGGPTEAFF. V gene TRBV9 combines with J gene TRBJ1-1; D not resolved. Germline values: CDR1 SGDLS, CDR2 YYNGEE. This CDR3 is 13 amino acids long. The V gene lost 0 bases and the J gene lost 4 bases, with 7 bases spanning the gap.

This clone showed up just a few times. The rearrangement links TRBV6-5 to TRBJ2-1, with D possibly being TRBD2 (5 bases). V lost 5 bases to trimming and J lost 6 bases, with 14 bases between them. This CDR3 is built from 14 residues. Germline values: CDR1 MNHEY, CDR2 SVGAGI. The CDR3 sequence: CASSETPEGNEQFF. DNA for the CDR3: TGTGCCAGCAGTGAAACTCCAGAGGGCAATGAGCAGTTCTTC.

The genes are TRBV4-1 and TRBJ2-7, with D perhaps TRBD2 (5 bases). V shed 2 bases and J shed 3 bases, with 14 bases lying between them. The germline CDR1 and CDR2 sequences are MGHRA and YSYEKL. The CDR3 spans 15 residues. The CDR3 region has the DNA TGCGCCAGCAGCCAACCTAGAGGGAGAATCTACGAGCAGTACTTC. Protein sequence: CASSQPRGRIYEQYF.

This clone was recorded only once. This sequence joins TRBV5-6 and TRBJ2-3, with TRBD2 matching 7 bases. Unmatched junction bases numbered 8, after V lost 3 bases and J lost 4 bases. This CDR3 has 15 residues. Germline CDR1 is SGHDT and CDR2 is YYEEEE. DNA of the CDR3: TGTGCCAGCAGCTCAAGGGAGGGCGCCGCAGATACGCAGTATTTT. Protein: CASSSREGAADTQYF.